This T cell receptor beta chain was obtained from a study of metastatic and nonmetastatic thyroid tumors. Study overall: For malignant and benign thyroid patients, tumor or nodule tissue and blood were the sources whose repertoires were compared.

All patients were treatment-naive before thyroid surgery. General study findings and limits: In blood and tumor, TCR beta diversity was reportedly significantly higher in malignant thyroid tumors than in benign nodules.

From the PCR reads, TCRdb re-called clones with MiXCR. The sample shows some 23,000 clones, around a fifth of them seen only once. CDR3 length: 17 residues. Germline CDR1 and CDR2: SGHVS and FQNEAQ. The V gene lost 5 bases and the J gene lost 2 bases, with 21 bases spanning the gap. On this clone: Antigen unknown.

Sequencing was carried out using tumor tissue. This TCR was sampled from a female donor with papillary thyroid cancer or a benign thyroid nodule (not recorded which). Some clones in this sample may be carry-over from other donors' samples. The genes are TRBV7-8 and TRBJ1-1, with D hard to call. The CDR3 nucleotides read TGTGCCAGCAGCCCCTCGTATTCGGGTGTTCGAAACACTGAAGCTTTCTTT. Amino acids: CASSPSYSGVRNTEAFF.